The clone carrying this T cell receptor (beta chain) was seen many times. The CDR3 consists of 12 residues. V was trimmed by 3 bases and J by 8 bases, leaving 13 bases between them. In germline, CDR1 is GTSNPN, CDR2 SVGIG (reference sequence). These data come from a study of blood T cell repertoires in COVID-19. Looking at the study overall: There were acute and convalescent COVID-19 samples, and they came from the United States, Italy and Spain.

Participants' own reports of clinical history determined their cohort assignment. Some clones are missing from TCRdb's copy, which holds only in-frame ones; the method was immunoSEQ multiplex PCR. Of 260,000 or so clones in the sample, 83% were seen once. The chain has TRBV30 and TRBJ1-2; a possible D gene is TRBD1 (6 bases). Specimen: PBMCs or T cells enriched from blood (not recorded which). This receptor was taken from a woman between 40 and 50 years old who had been exposed to COVID-19. CDR3: CAWSRDTWGYTF. The CDR3 nucleotides read TGTGCCTGGAGCAGGGACACTTGGGGCTACACCTTC.